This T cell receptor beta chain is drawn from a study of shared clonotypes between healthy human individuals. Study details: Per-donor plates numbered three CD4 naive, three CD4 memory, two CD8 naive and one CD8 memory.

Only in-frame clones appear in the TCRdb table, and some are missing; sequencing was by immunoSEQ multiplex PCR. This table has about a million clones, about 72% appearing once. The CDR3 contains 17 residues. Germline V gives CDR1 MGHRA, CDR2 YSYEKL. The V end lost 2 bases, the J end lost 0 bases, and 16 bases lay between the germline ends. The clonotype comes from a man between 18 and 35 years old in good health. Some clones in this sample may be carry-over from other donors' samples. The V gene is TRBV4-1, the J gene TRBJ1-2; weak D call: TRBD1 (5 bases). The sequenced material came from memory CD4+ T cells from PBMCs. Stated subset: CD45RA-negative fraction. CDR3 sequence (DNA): TGCGCCAGCAGCCAACACCACCCCGGGGCAGCTAACTATGGCTACACCTTC. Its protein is CASSQHHPGAANYGYTF.